This is a list of T cell receptor beta chains from one sample in a study of T cells in Graves' hyperthyroidism and ophthalmopathy. Using its own MiXCR run on the multiplex PCR reads, TCRdb lists one record per CDR3 protein. Here the sample spans 550,000 to 700,000 distinct CDR3 sequences, around 46% being singletons. Sequences were obtained from peripheral blood or thyroid tissue (not recorded which). These receptors were collected from an adult woman with Graves' disease, either hyperthyroidism or ophthalmopathy (not recorded which). The CDR3 runs from the conserved cysteine through the conserved F or W. The order of the fields is D gene, V gene, clone size, J gene, CDR3 protein, CDR3 DNA. A D gene is named only where the DNA matches it firmly. Only some rows state a clone size, as once, few, many or a class for expanded clones.

>.|TRBV7-9|.|TRBJ2-1
CASSLRERALYNEQFF
TGTGCCAGCAGCTTACGGGAGAGGGCTCTATACAATGAGCAGTTCTTC
>.|TRBV15|few|TRBJ2-3
CATSRDYSTDTQYF
TGTGCCACCAGCAGAGATTACAGCACAGATACGCAGTATTTT
>.|TRBV19|.|TRBJ1-2
CASSMGQGSGYTF
TGTGCCAGTAGTATGGGTCAGGGGAGCGGCTACACCTTC
>TRBD2|TRBV11-2|once|TRBJ2-3
CASSFNPVGTSGRGDTQYF
TGTGCCAGCAGCTTTAATCCAGTCGGGACTAGCGGGAGAGGGGATACGCAGTATTTT
>.|TRBV29-1|.|TRBJ1-2
CSGEHLANYGYTF
TGCAGCGGCGAACACCTGGCTAACTATGGCTACACCTTC
>TRBD2|TRBV3-1|many|TRBJ2-7
CASSPGLAGGSWDEQYF
TGTGCCAGCAGCCCCGGACTAGCGGGAGGGTCCTGGGACGAGCAGTACTTC
>.|TRBV20-1|many|TRBJ2-5
CSLRDSQETQYF
TGCAGTTTACGGGACTCCCAAGAGACCCAGTACTTC
>.|TRBV20-1|many|TRBJ1-5
CSARSGRAGQPQHF
TGCAGTGCTAGATCAGGGCGGGCGGGTCAGCCCCAGCATTTT
>.|TRBV20-1|once|TRBJ2-5
CSASPGADPWEYF
TGCAGTGCTAGTCCTGGGGCCGACCCGTGGGAGTACTTC
>TRBD2|TRBV7-9|.|TRBJ2-7
CASSLLAGGPVYEQYF
TGTGCCAGCAGCTTACTGGCGGGAGGGCCGGTCTACGAGCAGTACTTC
>.|TRBV7-9|.|TRBJ2-7
CASSFRNSNYEQYF
TGTGCCAGCAGCTTCAGGAACTCCAACTACGAGCAGTACTTC
>.|TRBV7-7|few|TRBJ1-4
CASSLTAGGEKLFF
TGTGCTAGCAGCTTAACTGCGGGAGGGGAAAAACTGTTTTTT
>.|TRBV15|.|TRBJ2-7
CATSRDMSYEQYF
TGTGCCACCAGCAGAGATATGAGCTACGAGCAGTACTTC
>.|TRBV15|many|TRBJ2-7
CATSRDLSHRYRRYEQYF
TGTGCCACCAGCAGAGATTTGTCCCATCGGTACAGGCGCTACGAGCAGTACTTC
>.|TRBV7-9|once|TRBJ2-7
CASLVGQSSYEQYF
TGTGCCAGCTTGGTCGGTCAGTCCTCCTACGAGCAGTACTTC
>.|TRBV6-6|many|TRBJ1-1
CASSYLTGTEAFF
TGTGCCAGCAGTTATCTAACAGGGACTGAAGCTTTCTTT
>.|TRBV28|.|TRBJ1-5
CASSGPTGGWQPQHF
TGTGCCAGCAGTGGCCCGACTGGGGGGTGGCAGCCCCAGCATTTT
>.|TRBV20-1|many|TRBJ1-2
CSARDGPSRGYTF
TGCAGTGCTAGAGATGGGCCCAGTCGGGGCTACACCTTC
>.|TRBV6-5|few|TRBJ1-3
CASSSQGMTGNTIYF
TGTGCCAGCAGTTCGCAGGGCATGACTGGAAACACCATATATTTT
>TRBD1|TRBV7-2|.|TRBJ1-2
CASSPTGGDYGYTF
TGTGCCAGCAGTCCTACAGGGGGCGACTATGGCTACACCTTC
>.|TRBV20-1|once|TRBJ1-5
CSAAEGSNQPQHF
TGCAGTGCTGCTGAGGGTAGCAATCAGCCCCAGCATTTT
>TRBD1|TRBV2|few|TRBJ2-5
CAGDRGETQYF
TGTGCCGGGGACAGGGGAGAGACCCAGTACTTC
>TRBD1|TRBV2|.|TRBJ1-1
CASSVDRGSYEAFF
TGTGCCAGCAGTGTGGACAGGGGAAGCTATGAAGCTTTCTTT
>.|TRBV25-1|.|TRBJ1-6
CAKATGPAGPNNSPLHF
TGTGCCAAAGCTACTGGACCGGCGGGACCTAATAATTCACCCCTCCACTTT
>TRBD1|TRBV7-2|.|TRBJ2-3
CASSARQGGTQYF
TGTGCCAGCAGCGCCAGACAGGGGGGTACGCAGTATTTT
>.|TRBV20-1|few|TRBJ1-5
CSATDSALQPQHF
TGCAGTGCCACTGACAGCGCGCTGCAGCCCCAGCATTTT
>.|TRBV14|.|TRBJ1-6
CASRRGLSLHF
TGTGCCAGCAGACGGGGATTATCCCTCCACTTT
>.|TRBV5-1|many|TRBJ2-7
CASSPRSWGEKTYEQYF
TGCGCCAGCAGCCCTCGTTCGTGGGGGGAAAAAACCTACGAGCAGTACTTC
>.|TRBV10-2|.|TRBJ2-5
CASSPLPSGLYQETQYF
TGTGCCAGCAGCCCCCTGCCAAGCGGGCTGTACCAAGAGACCCAGTACTTC
>.|TRBV7-2|many|TRBJ1-2
CASSLRGRMNYGYTF
TGTGCCAGCAGCTTGAGGGGACGGATGAACTATGGCTACACCTTC
>.|TRBV10-3|.|TRBJ1-1
CAICSREGTEAFF
TGTGCCATCTGCAGCAGGGAGGGCACTGAAGCTTTCTTT
>.|TRBV7-9|many|TRBJ2-2
CASSFETGDDTGELFF
TGTGCCAGCAGCTTCGAAACGGGTGATGACACCGGGGAGCTGTTTTTT
>.|TRBV25-1|.|TRBJ2-7
CASSDRFNYLPQYF
TGTGCCAGCAGTGACAGGTTTAATTATCTCCCGCAGTACTTC
>TRBD2|TRBV7-6|.|TRBJ2-7
CASSPRGGDHYEQYF
TGTGCCAGCAGCCCCCGGGGGGGGGACCACTACGAGCAGTACTTC
>TRBD2|TRBV5-1|many|TRBJ2-2
CASSSLAATGELFF
TGCGCCAGCAGCTCCCTAGCGGCTACCGGGGAGCTGTTTTTT
>TRBD1|TRBV10-3|.|TRBJ2-7
CAIRRGQGSSYEQYF
TGTGCCATCAGGCGTGGACAGGGGAGCTCCTACGAGCAGTACTTC
>.|TRBV20-1|once|TRBJ1-6
CSARVGGRGDNSPLHF
TGCAGTGCTAGAGTAGGGGGGAGAGGGGATAATTCACCCCTCCACTTT
>TRBD1|TRBV7-9|many|TRBJ1-6
CASSRYRARTGGNSPLHF
TGTGCCAGCAGCCGTTATCGGGCAAGGACAGGGGGAAATTCACCCCTCCACTTT
>.|TRBV12-3/TRBV12-4|.|TRBJ2-7
CASRRGTASYEQYF
TGTGCCAGCCGGCGGGGGACAGCCTCCTACGAGCAGTACTTC
>TRBD2|TRBV2|.|TRBJ2-1
CASSGDGRAYNEQFF
TGTGCCAGCAGTGGAGACGGGAGGGCCTACAATGAGCAGTTCTTC
>.|TRBV6-5|once|TRBJ1-2
CASSYGTGIDYGYTF
TGTGCCAGCAGTTACGGCACGGGAATAGACTATGGCTACACCTTC
>TRBD2|TRBV27|.|TRBJ2-7
CASSKGLAGVEQYF
TGTGCCAGCAGCAAGGGACTAGCGGGAGTGGAGCAGTACTTC
>.|TRBV13|many|TRBJ2-5
CASSPQGRGVSLEQETQYF
TGTGCCAGCAGCCCGCAGGGCAGGGGCGTCTCACTAGAGCAAGAGACCCAGTACTTC
>.|TRBV28|.|TRBJ1-5
CASSLPTQPQHF
TGTGCCAGCAGTTTGCCAACCCAGCCCCAGCATTTT
>.|TRBV6-5|many|TRBJ1-5
CASSHRGSQPQHF
TGTGCCAGCAGCCACCGGGGGAGTCAGCCCCAGCATTTT
>.|TRBV7-3|many|TRBJ2-5
CASSVHTGETQYF
TGTGCCAGCAGCGTTCATACCGGTGAGACCCAGTACTTC
>.|TRBV7-2|many|TRBJ1-2
CASSVDRTNYGYTF
TGTGCCAGCAGCGTTGATAGAACCAACTATGGCTACACCTTC
>.|TRBV28|.|TRBJ1-1
CASSRIMAFF
TGTGCCAGCAGCAGAATAATGGCTTTCTTT
>.|TRBV29-1|.|TRBJ1-1
CSVVGVTEAFF
TGCAGCGTTGTAGGGGTCACTGAAGCTTTCTTT
>.|TRBV7-6|.|TRBJ2-2
CASSWGENTGELFF
TGTGCCAGCAGCTGGGGGGAGAACACCGGGGAGCTGTTTTTT
>.|TRBV7-2|many|TRBJ2-5
CASSFKTGKQETQYF
TGTGCCAGCAGCTTCAAAACAGGCAAGCAAGAGACCCAGTACTTC
>.|TRBV7-9|many|TRBJ2-6
CASSHGTGANVLTF
TGTGCCAGCAGCCACGGGACCGGGGCCAACGTCCTGACTTTC
>.|TRBV2|many|TRBJ2-7
CASRDLKRWQYF
TGTGCCAGCCGGGACCTCAAACGGTGGCAGTACTTC
>.|TRBV13|many|TRBJ1-5
CASSLGPGKPQHF
TGTGCCAGCAGCTTAGGCCCGGGGAAGCCCCAGCATTTT
>.|TRBV7-9|many|TRBJ1-2
CASSFGSQLYGYTF
TGTGCCAGCAGCTTTGGATCGCAGCTCTATGGCTACACCTTC
>.|TRBV7-8|many|TRBJ2-7
CASSLAATYEQYF
TGTGCCAGCAGCTTAGCTGCTACCTACGAGCAGTACTTC